Following are 9 T cell receptor beta chains from one sample sequenced in a study of glioma-infiltrating T cells. The iRepertoire nested amplicon-rescue multiplex PCR amplified TCR alpha and beta CDR3s from RNA. TCRdb recomputed calls from the multiplex PCR reads with MiXCR, one row per CDR3 protein. The sample holds 100,000 to 150,000 distinct CDR3 sequences, roughly 20% seen once. Input material: glioma tissue, nonneoplastic brain tissue, or PBMCs (not recorded which). The receptors were gathered from a human donor with low-grade glioma or glioblastoma, undergoing nonglioma brain surgery, or in good health (not recorded which).

This clonotype was recorded a few times. J is TRBJ1-2 and V is TRBV5-4; D not resolved. V was trimmed by 2 bases and J by 2 bases, leaving 4 bases between them. This CDR3 is 12 amino acids long. The germline V gene encodes CDR1 SGHNT and CDR2 YYREEE (reference sequence). CDR3: CASSFGNYGYTF. The CDR3, as DNA: TGTGCCAGCAGCTTCGGGAACTATGGCTACACCTTC.

This clonotype was picked up many times. This sequence joins TRBV6-4 and TRBJ2-2; 10 bases line up with TRBD1. Germline V lookup: CDR1 MRHNA, CDR2 SNTAGT. CDR3 length: 16 amino acids. Germline trimming cut 0 bases from V and 6 bases from J; bases unmatched to any gene: 4. The CDR3 sequence is CASSDSGTGESGELFF. The CDR3 DNA is TGTGCCAGCAGTGACTCTGGGACAGGGGAATCCGGGGAGCTGTTTTTT.

To note about this clonotype: A much larger clone is a single base away; this may be a read error. The chain uses TRBV7-9 and TRBJ1-1; 7 positions agree with TRBD1. This CDR3 has 15 amino acids. Germline V gene lookup returns CDR1 SEHNR and CDR2 FQNEAQ (reference sequence). The CDR3 sequence is CASSLALGTEQKALF. CDR3 DNA: TGTGCCAGCAGCTTAGCGCTAGGGACAGAGCAAAAAGCTCTCTTT.

This clonotype was observed at least ten times. V usage is TRBV20-1 and J usage is TRBJ2-7, with D hard to call. This CDR3 comprises 14 residues. Germline V CDR1 and CDR2: DFQATT, SNEGSKA (reference sequence). Trimming pared 0 bases from V and 5 bases from J, leaving 14 bases between. The CDR3 nucleotides are TGCAGTGCTAGAGATCCCTATAGGCCCCACGAGCAGTACTTC. Translation: CSARDPYRPHEQYF.

This clonotype was seen many times. CDR3 loop: CAISESPQYNEQFF. The CDR3 coding sequence is TGTGCCATCAGTGAGTCACCACAGTACAATGAGCAGTTCTTC. V gene TRBV10-3 combines with J gene TRBJ2-1; D uncertain. V was clipped by 0 bases and J by 4 bases, with 7 bases between them. This CDR3 spans 14 amino acids. The germline V gene has CDR1 ENHRY and CDR2 SYGVKD.

The V call is TRBV2, the J call TRBJ1-6; 9 bases are shared with TRBD1. CDR1 and CDR2 (germline): SNHLY, FYNNEI. The CDR3 sequence is 14 residues long. J was trimmed by 9 bases and V by 5 bases; bases with no gene match: 5. DNA for the CDR3: TGTGCCAGCAGTTCCGACAGGGGGAGTTCACCCCTCCACTTT. Translated: CASSSDRGSSPLHF.

There are a few counts of this clonotype. A much larger clone differs by one base, so this may be a read error. Likely a read error: the CDR3 ends without its conserved phenylalanine or tryptophan. The chain combines TRBV6-6 with TRBJ1-2, with a weak D call TRBD1 (6 bases). CDR3 length: 14 residues. Deletions cut 2 bases from V and 4 bases from J, with 11 bases between. Per the germline V gene, CDR1 is MNHNY and CDR2 is SVGAGI (reference sequence). The CDR3 DNA sequence: TGTGCCAGCAGTTACCTACAGGGATCCTATGGCTACACCCTC. Its translation is CASSYLQGSYGYTL.

This clonotype was observed many times. This rearrangement joins TRBV28 to TRBJ2-3; D ambiguous. This CDR3 region has 13 residues. Trimming pared 1 base from V and 3 bases from J, leaving 5 bases between. Germline V gene sequence: CDR1 MDHEN, CDR2 SYDVKM. The CDR3, as DNA: TGTGCCAGCAGTTTATACGCGACAGATACGCAGTATTTT. This encodes CASSLYATDTQYF.

This clonotype appeared many times. V gene TRBV27 combines with J gene TRBJ2-2; 15 bases line up with TRBD2. The CDR3 runs to 19 residues. Trimming cost V 5 bases and J 0 bases; bases outside gene matches: 7. Germline values: CDR1 MNHEY, CDR2 SMNVEV (reference sequence). CDR3 loop: CASSATGLAGGTNTGELFF. The DNA of the CDR3 is TGTGCCAGCAGTGCTACGGGACTAGCGGGAGGAACGAACACCGGGGAGCTGTTTTTT.